Listed below are T cell receptor beta chains from one sample, sequenced in a study of cytomegalovirus exposure and HLA in healthy donors. This table comes from immunoSEQ multiplex PCR, and its TCRdb copy is limited to in-frame clones, with some not included. The sample consists of approximately 110,000 clones, 77% of them appearing once. Sequencing input: PBMCs. The receptor source for this set is a human donor in good health. The CDR3 runs from the conserved cysteine through the conserved F or W. A D gene is named only where the DNA matches it firmly. A row's size may be missing; if present it is once, few, many or a size class.

>TRBV9|TRBD1|TRBJ1-3|.
CASSGRDRGNTIYF
TGTGCCAGCAGCGGTCGGGACAGGGGAAACACCATATATTTT
>TRBV30|TRBD1|TRBJ1-6|.
CAWIGQGNSYNSPLHF
TGTGCCTGGATCGGACAGGGGAACTCCTATAATTCACCCCTCCACTTT
>TRBV7-9|TRBD1|TRBJ2-3|.
CASSSGTGGLDTQYF
TGTGCCAGCAGTTCCGGGACAGGGGGCTTGGATACGCAGTATTTT
>TRBV7-2|TRBD1|TRBJ2-2|.
CASSARDRGLVGELFF
TGTGCCAGCAGCGCCCGAGACAGGGGGCTTGTTGGGGAGCTGTTTTTT
>TRBV6-4|.|TRBJ2-1|few
CASSDSAEGNEQFF
TGTGCCAGCAGTGACTCTGCGGAGGGCAATGAGCAGTTCTTC
>TRBV29-1|TRBD2|TRBJ2-2|.
CSGRETSGIGELFF
TGCTCGGGTAGAGAGACTAGCGGGATCGGGGAGCTGTTTTTT
>TRBV14|.|TRBJ1-1|.
CASSQQGWWGTEAFF
TGTGCCAGCAGCCAACAGGGTTGGTGGGGCACTGAAGCTTTCTTT
>TRBV7-9|TRBD1|TRBJ1-1|.
CASSPGQGSRTEAFF
TGTGCCAGCAGCCCGGGACAGGGAAGCAGAACTGAAGCTTTCTTT
>TRBV6-6|.|TRBJ2-7|.
CASSAAPAYSYEQYF
TGTGCCAGCAGCGCGGCACCCGCCTACTCCTACGAGCAGTACTTC
>TRBV30|.|TRBJ1-1|.
CAWKPRGGQENTEAFF
TGTGCCTGGAAGCCACGGGGGGGACAAGAGAACACTGAAGCTTTCTTT
>TRBV6-1|.|TRBJ2-2|.
CASSEAQGSTGELFF
TGTGCCAGCAGTGAAGCGCAGGGGAGCACCGGGGAGCTGTTTTTT
>TRBV7-3|TRBD2|TRBJ2-1|few
CASSLYKLAGDYNEQFF
TGTGCCAGCAGCTTATATAAGCTAGCGGGAGACTACAATGAGCAGTTCTTC
>TRBV5-6|TRBD2|TRBJ2-1|once
CASSRTGTSGRGHEQFF
TGTGCCAGCAGCCGAACCGGGACTAGCGGGAGGGGACATGAGCAGTTCTTC